Below are 10 T cell receptor beta chains sequenced from a single sample in a study of cytomegalovirus exposure and HLA in healthy donors. The PCR ran on 60 Vbeta and 13 Jbeta primers. Produced via immunoSEQ multiplex PCR; TCRdb's table is partial and in-frame only. The sample has 85,000 to 130,000 clones, 76% seen once. The sequenced sample was PBMCs. These receptors were taken from a woman aged 50 to 65 in good health and CMV-seropositive.

This clone was observed a few times. J is TRBJ1-1 and V is TRBV7-3, with D perhaps matching TRBD1 (5 bases). Germline CDR1 SGHTA, CDR2 FQGTGA. The germline V and J ends were trimmed by 1 base and 3 bases, with 9 bases remaining between them. The CDR3 spans 14 residues. The CDR3 reads CASSLRWGDTEAFF. In DNA form, the CDR3 reads TGTGCCAGCAGCTTAAGATGGGGGGACACTGAAGCTTTCTTT.

This clone was seen only once. V is TRBV15 and J is TRBJ1-5; no firm D call. Trimming stripped 2 bases from V and 4 bases from J, with 6 bases between. Germline lookup yields CDR1 LNHNV and CDR2 YYDKDF (reference sequence). The CDR3 length is 13 residues. The CDR3 region has the DNA TGTGCCACCAGCAGATCGTCGAATCAGCCCCAGCATTTT. This codes for CATSRSSNQPQHF.

The CDR3 DNA reads as TGTGCCAGCAGCTTAGATGGGGGGGCGAACCCTGAGCAGTACTTC. It translates to CASSLDGGANPEQYF. V usage is TRBV7-9 and J usage is TRBJ2-7; possible D gene TRBD2, 7 bases. This CDR3 is built from 15 residues. Germline V CDR1 and CDR2: SEHNR, FQNEAQ (reference sequence). Trimming pared 1 base from V and 7 bases from J, leaving 17 bases between.

This sequence joins TRBV4-1 and TRBJ1-5; a possible D gene is TRBD1 (6 bases). This CDR3 is built from 15 residues. The V and J ends lost 6 bases and 2 bases respectively, with 14 bases between them. Germline-derived CDR1 and CDR2 are MGHRA and YSYEKL. The CDR3 region has the DNA TGCGCCAGCAGGGTGGGGGCGCAGGGCAATCAGCCCCAGCATTTT. Protein: CASRVGAQGNQPQHF.

The chain carries TRBV27 and TRBJ1-1, with TRBD1 matching over 8 bases. CDR1 is MNHEY, CDR2 SMNVEV, per germline (reference sequence). The CDR3 length is 14 residues. V trimming: 7 bases; J trimming: 6 bases; junction bases outside the gene matches: 10. As DNA, the CDR3 is TGTGCCAGCACCCGGACAGGGCCCAATCCTGAAGCTTTCTTT. This encodes CASTRTGPNPEAFF.

J is TRBJ2-1 and V is TRBV9, with 11 nucleotides matching TRBD2. V lost 0 bases to trimming and J lost 7 bases; unmatched junction nucleotides: 6. Germline V gives CDR1 SGDLS, CDR2 YYNGEE. This CDR3 comprises 16 residues. The CDR3 reads CASSVGVAGGHNEQFF. Written as DNA, the CDR3 is TGTGCCAGCAGCGTAGGGGTAGCGGGGGGGCATAATGAGCAGTTCTTC.

Remarks on this clone: A read error may account for a junction end that differs from germline. The chain links TRBV7-9 to TRBJ1-5; no clear D. Germline V lookup: CDR1 SEHNR, CDR2 FQNEAQ (reference sequence). This CDR3 is built from 14 residues. This CDR3 reads CSSSSLSHNQPQHF. CDR3 coding DNA: TGTTCCAGCAGCTCCCTTAGCCACAATCAGCCCCAGCATTTT. Combining the CDR3 with reference TRBV7-9 and TRBJ1-5 gives the whole variable domain DTGVSQNPRHKITKRGQNVTFRCDPISEHNRLYWYRQTLGQGPEFLTYFQNEAQLEKSRLLSDRFSAERPKGSFSTLEIQRTEQGDSAMYLCSSSSLSHNQPQHFGDGTRLSIL.

The chain uses TRBV27 and TRBJ2-3; 8 bases line up with TRBD1. J gave up 3 bases and V 4 bases, and 6 bases lay outside the gene matches. Per germline, CDR1 MNHEY and CDR2 SMNVEV (reference sequence). This CDR3 spans 15 amino acids. The CDR3 nucleotides read TGTGCCAGCAGTTACAGACAGGGGTGGACAGATACGCAGTATTTT. Residues: CASSYRQGWTDTQYF.

Details on this clone: A junction boundary mismatches the germline segment, possibly from a read error. The chain has TRBV27 and TRBJ1-2; D ambiguous. The CDR3 has 14 amino acids. The germline V gene has CDR1 MNHEY and CDR2 SMNVEV (reference sequence). The CDR3 loop is CASSYGSAGYGHTF. For the CDR3, the DNA is TGTGCCAGCAGTTACGGCAGCGCTGGCTATGGCCACACCTTC.

For this clone: The junction shows a germline mismatch at one end, possibly a read error. This chain connects TRBV7-9 to TRBJ2-3; D remains ambiguous. The germline CDR1 and CDR2 sequences are SEHNR and FQNEAQ (reference sequence). The CDR3 is 11 residues long. DNA of the CDR3: TGTTCCAGCAGCTTGAGAGATACGCAGTATTTT. It specifies CSSSLRDTQYF.